Reported below is one TCR beta chain. The data belong to a study of blood T cell repertoires in COVID-19. Participant ages covered about 18 to 89 years across some 25 US areas. Clinical histories supplied by participants themselves formed the basis of cohort assignment. The ends were cut back, 2 bases at V and 1 base at J, with 6 bases in the middle. The germline CDR1 and CDR2 sequences are SNHLY and FYNNEI. There are 15 residues in the CDR3. The protocol was immunoSEQ multiplex PCR, while the TCRdb copy is restricted to in-frame clones and leaves out a portion. The data contain a few hundred thousand clones, around nine tenths of them seen just once; the ten biggest clones take up around 10%.

Sequenced material: PBMCs or T cells enriched from blood (not recorded which). The sequence derives from a man aged 35 to 55 who had recovered from COVID-19. This chain connects TRBV2 to TRBJ2-6, with D unclear. CDR3 amino acids: CASSESRSGANVLTF. CDR3 DNA: TGTGCCAGCAGTGAATCCAGATCTGGGGCCAACGTCCTGACTTTC.